In its sample, the clone carrying this T cell receptor (beta chain) was seen once. The CDR3 contains 15 residues. The germline V gene has CDR1 SNHLY and CDR2 FYNNEI. V lost 6 bases and J lost 2, with 14 bases in between. Measured with immunoSEQ multiplex PCR; TCRdb has only the in-frame clones, and not every one. The sample shows 450,000 to 500,000 clones, roughly 87% of them seen only once. This entry is derived from a study of blood T cell repertoires in COVID-19. Participants were aged about 18 to 90 years, lived in roughly 23 US areas, and enrolled virtually. Sequencing used PBMCs or T cells enriched from blood (not recorded which). The gene calls are TRBV2 and TRBJ1-5; D gene unclear. The source of this sequence is a woman between 18 and 30 years old who had recovered from COVID-19. The CDR3 nucleotides read TGTGCCAGCAGCGGTGATCCGGCGGGCAATCAGCCCCAGCATTTT. Its protein product is CASSGDPAGNQPQHF.